This T cell receptor (beta chain) was recorded in a study of early T cells in non-severe SARS-CoV-2 infection. At least ten counts were recorded for this clonotype. No antigen is known for it. TCRdb reprocessed the 5' RACE reads with MiXCR, giving one entry per CDR3 protein. The repertoire consists of roughly 47,000 distinct CDR3 sequences, with about 6.3% occurring once and the leading ten covering 2.8%. Germline V gene data show CDR1 as MNHNY and CDR2 as SVGAGI (reference sequence). The V end was cut by 0 bases, the J end by 0 bases, with 12 bases between. The CDR3 has 17 residues. The study, taken as a whole, reports: In VDJdb matching, anti-spike CD8 responses were favored while private and CD4 specificities went missing.

The material was whole blood, obtained at baseline. This TCR derives from an adult who was a healthcare worker with PCR-confirmed SARS-CoV-2 infection or an uninfected control (not recorded which). The chain carries TRBV6-6 and TRBJ1-5, with D hard to call. The CDR3 loop is CASSYSMRRYSNQPQHF. CDR3 bases: TGTGCCAGCAGTTACTCGATGAGGCGGTATAGCAATCAGCCCCAGCATTTT.